The 6 T cell receptor beta chains below were found in one sample sequenced in a study of T cells in Graves' hyperthyroidism and ophthalmopathy. RNA transcripts served as the template for amplifying TCR beta CDR3 regions. First-round RT-PCR targeting the TCR CDR3 was performed with the HTBI primer set. TCRdb redid the calling of the multiplex PCR reads with MiXCR, one entry per CDR3 protein. The sample has approximately 320,000 distinct CDR3 sequences; roughly 17% are singletons. Sequenced sample: blood. The receptors were gathered from a young man with Graves' hyperthyroidism.

This clonotype was counted ten times or more. V and J are TRBV12-3 or TRBV12-4 and TRBJ2-1; 11 nucleotides line up with TRBD2. The CDR3 has 14 amino acids. V lost 4 bases and J lost 6; bases outside the gene matches: 2. The CDR3 sequence: CASSSSGRSNEQFF. DNA for the CDR3: TGTGCCAGCAGTTCTAGCGGGAGGTCCAATGAGCAGTTCTTC.

The V and J genes are TRBV13 and TRBJ1-5; D gene unclear. CDR1 and CDR2 from the germline V gene are PRHDT and FYEKMQ (reference sequence). The CDR3 is made up of 13 amino acids. With 0 bases removed from V and 11 bases from J, the gap between germline ends came to 11 bases. CDR3 DNA sequence: TGTGCCAGCAGCTTAGGTCTACCGGGCGCCCAGCATTTT. Protein sequence: CASSLGLPGAQHF.

This clonotype was observed at least ten times. The chain couples TRBV27 to TRBJ1-2; D is uncertain. Looked up from germline, CDR1 is MNHEY and CDR2 is SMNVEV (reference sequence). The CDR3 is made up of 13 amino acids. Trimming removed 7 bases at V and 6 bases at J, with 15 bases between. CDR3 sequence: CASKWGNEDGYTF. For the CDR3, the DNA is TGTGCCAGCAAATGGGGAAATGAGGATGGCTACACCTTC.

This clonotype was observed once. The chain has TRBV7-9 and TRBJ2-7; a possible D gene is TRBD1 (7 bases). V lost 5 bases, J lost 3 bases, and 14 bases lay in between. CDR1 and CDR2 from the germline V gene are SEHNR and FQNEAQ (reference sequence). CDR3 length: 14 amino acids. CDR3 loop: CASSAQGGNYEQYF. The DNA for the CDR3 is TGTGCCAGCAGCGCTCAGGGGGGAAACTACGAGCAGTACTTC.

This clonotype was recorded many times. The chain links TRBV28 to TRBJ2-7; D gene uncertain. The CDR3 sequence is 15 residues long. Germline values: CDR1 MDHEN, CDR2 SYDVKM. Trimming took 2 bases from V and 1 from J, leaving 12 bases between them. Written as DNA, the CDR3 is TGTGCCAGCAGTTTAGATTTCCGATTGTCCTACGAGCAGTACTTC. Its translation is CASSLDFRLSYEQYF.

The count of this clonotype is one. The junction differs from germline at one of its ends, possibly a read error. This chain joins TRBV18 and TRBJ2-5; D is possibly TRBD1 or TRBD2 (5 bases each). CDR1 and CDR2 (germline): KGHSH, LQKENI. CDR3 length equals 15 residues. CDR3 sequence: CASSPPSRGWETPYF. In DNA, the CDR3 is TGTGCCAGCTCACCCCCCAGTCGGGGCTGGGAGACCCCGTACTTC.